Each of the 5 T cell receptor beta chains below was sequenced from the same sample in a study of metastatic and nonmetastatic thyroid tumors. Patients were all untreated before their thyroid surgery. Via MiXCR, TCRdb re-called the PCR reads. The repertoire holds approximately 28,000 clones, with over 20% as singletons. Sequencing used blood. These receptors all stem from a female donor with papillary thyroid cancer or a benign thyroid nodule (not recorded which). Some clones in this sample may be carry-over from other donors' samples.

This clone was counted ten times or more. The V gene is TRBV20-1, the J gene TRBJ2-3, with 9 bases matching TRBD2. The CDR3 is 15 residues long. Germline assignment: CDR1 DFQATT and CDR2 SNEGSKA (reference sequence). Losses at the gene ends were 1 base for V and 1 base for J; bases not matched to a gene: 3. The CDR3 loop is CSARAPSGGTDTQYF. The CDR3 coding sequence is TGCAGTGCTAGAGCGCCTAGCGGGGGCACAGATACGCAGTATTTT.

Ten or more counts support this clone. The chain couples TRBV5-1 to TRBJ2-7; 11 bases line up with TRBD2. Per the germline V gene, CDR1 is SGHRS and CDR2 is YFSETQ. V lost 0 bases to trimming and J lost 4 bases; unmatched junction nucleotides: 3. The CDR3 contains 15 residues. The CDR3 nucleotides are TGCGCCAGCAGCTTGGGAGGACTAGCGGGTTACGAGCAGTACTTC. It translates to CASSLGGLAGYEQYF.

This clone was counted at least ten times. The genes are TRBV19 and TRBJ2-3; D possibly uses TRBD1 or TRBD2 (5 bases each). CDR1 and CDR2 from the germline V gene are LNHDA and SQIVND (reference sequence). The CDR3 consists of 15 residues. Trimming took 4 bases from V and 4 from J, leaving 15 bases between them. The CDR3 loop reads CASSTGGFGPDTQYF. DNA of the CDR3: TGTGCCAGTAGTACTGGGGGATTCGGGCCAGATACGCAGTATTTT.

This chain uses TRBV5-4 with TRBJ2-5, with D perhaps TRBD1 (6 bases). V shed 4 bases and J shed 2 bases, with 9 bases lying between them. Germline V gene lookup returns CDR1 SGHNT and CDR2 YYREEE (reference sequence). This CDR3 comprises 13 residues. CDR3 DNA: TGTGCCAGCAGCCGACAGGTTCAAGAGACCCAGTACTTC. Translated, it gives CASSRQVQETQYF.

The chain joins TRBV30 to TRBJ2-7, with D possibly matching TRBD2 (5 bases). V was shortened by 3 bases and J by 6 bases, with 15 bases between the two germline ends. The CDR3 is 13 amino acids. Germline CDR1 is GTSNPN and CDR2 is SVGIG (reference sequence). The CDR3: CAWSAYTRGEQYF. CDR3 coding DNA: TGTGCCTGGAGCGCATACACCCGGGGCGAGCAGTACTTC. The variable domain in full, with the rest retrieved from reference TRBV30 and TRBJ2-7, is SQTIHQWPATLVQPVGSPLSLECTVEGTSNPNLYWYRQAAGRGLQLLFYSVGIGQISSEVPQNLSASRPQDRQFILSSKKLLLSDSGFYLCAWSAYTRGEQYFGPGTRLTVT.